The entry that follows covers one TCR beta chain sequence. Its target is not known. With 4 bases clipped from V and 2 bases from J, the junction kept 11 bases outside the gene matches. The length of the CDR3 is 16 residues. Germline lookup yields CDR1 SGHKS and CDR2 YYEKEE (reference sequence). This specimen belongs to a study of T cell responses to AZD1222 COVID-19 vaccine. Notes on the study in general: In all cases, repertoires were sampled only after the peak T cell response. Reports say nearly half of spike-specific TCRs go after unmutated variant regions. At 160-218 and 743-854, vaccine-associated CD4 TCRs were dominant, and they spanned spike. Donors were chiefly white British, with a greater number of females, and clonal diversity was perhaps underestimated.

Profiled with immunoSEQ multiplex PCR; TCRdb holds only in-frame clones, not every one. The repertoire holds approximately 140,000 clones, around 90% seen once, with roughly 6% in the top ten. Here the sequenced sample was peripheral blood, taken on day 0 of AZD1222 vaccination. This TCR came from an adult in good health. The V call is TRBV5-5, the J call TRBJ2-7; 8 bases fit TRBD1. Here the CDR3 reads CASSIETADRAYEQYF. Here the CDR3 DNA reads TGTGCCAGCAGCATAGAAACGGCGGACAGGGCCTACGAGCAGTACTTC.